This T cell receptor beta chain was found in a study of beta chain features in type 1 diabetes. Every single donor gave one heparinised blood draw, and these averaged around 110 mL. Sorting of CD4+ naive, central memory, regulatory and stem cell-like memory cells was performed via CD45RO/CCR7/CD25/CD127/CD95/CD27. Every isolated RNA sample was fully reverse transcribed, so sequencing captured expressed TCRB transcripts. The table came from immunoSEQ multiplex PCR; TCRdb's copy has only in-frame clones and leaves some out. The sample has 900,000 or so clones; 17% are singletons. The V gene's germline CDR1 is LNHNV and CDR2 YYDKDF (reference sequence). The CDR3 has 12 amino acids. About this clone: The target antigen is unknown.

Overall study findings and caveats: Patients' naive, central memory and Treg TCRB repertoires seemed closer to one another than those of healthy donors. High-TCR-expressing cells could be over-represented by cDNA sequencing.

The chain joins TRBV15 to TRBJ2-5; D is undetermined. The assigned J gene may be wrong: the sequence end matches TRBJ2-7 better. Source material: naive CD4+ T cells from blood. This clonotype was sampled from a woman aged 18-30 years in good health. In DNA, the CDR3 is TGTGCCACCAGCAGAGAAGGGTTCGAGCAGTACTTC. This codes for CATSREGFEQYF.